Reported below is one TCR beta chain. Which antigen it targets is not known. No much larger clonotype is one base removed from it; base qualities were not supplied. The CDR1 and CDR2 encoded by the germline V gene are SGHTA and FQGNSA. CDR3 length: 15 amino acids, cysteine to phenylalanine. The sequence is cut down to CDR3 DNA, 45 bases in frame from base 1. At the junction V is shortened by 3 bases and J by 5 bases, with 13 bases in between. These data come from a study of blood T cells in healthy people across ages (dated by TCRdb to 2013 to 2016). The study in broad terms: In model experiments, roughly one uniquely barcoded TCR beta cDNA molecule per two T cells was captured by template switching. To track age-related changes in TCR beta repertoire diversity, the study relied on deep sequencing normalized with unique cDNA molecular identifiers. The donors were divided into four age groups: young (average roughly 15 years), middle-aged (about 39), aged (approximately 62) and long-lived (roughly 86). To avoid experimental bias, donors of different ages were randomly spread across the sequencing lanes. Two additional independent replicas of 1 million unique cDNA reads from the same blood draw were analyzed for two donors (one aged 18 to 30 and one aged 80 or older). Results and caveats for the whole study, not just this receptor: Compared with the aged group, the long-lived group had more naive CD4+ T cells, fewer expanded clones and increased TCR diversity, a pattern suggesting age selection. Estimates of total diversity from one million sequenced T cells were regarded as lower bounds and underestimates. Observed TCR beta diversity per million T cells fell roughly linearly with age, and a significant reduction was already apparent by age roughly 40. The percentage of naive T cells measured by flow cytometry correlated strongly with observed TCR beta diversity. Because profiling used bulk unsorted PBMCs, naive and antigen-experienced compartments could not be compared conclusively. Donor CMV infection status was unknown, potentially confounding age-related changes in expanded clonotypes.

The 39 donors, aged about 6 to 100 years, were systemically healthy Caucasian individuals from Russia. Each donor gave 9 to 10 milliliters of peripheral blood, collected into EDTA-treated Vacutainer tubes. Ficoll-Paque density-gradient centrifugation was used to isolate PBMCs, with at least 6.5 million per sample. Total RNA was extracted from PBMCs with Trizol reagent, with at least 6 micrograms obtained per sample. For every donor, an aliquot of PBMCs went through flow cytometry to measure the percentages of naive CD45RAhigh/CD27high T cells. Libraries came from 5' RACE. Sequencing took place on an Illumina HiSeq 2500. A second PCR of roughly 7 to 11 cycles was performed with a sample-barcoded 5' primer and a J-beta primer mix. Each TCR beta cDNA molecule received a unique molecular identifier from a template-switch 5' adaptor carrying 12 random nucleotides. Each sample yielded at least 2.5 million CDR3-containing paired-end reads. All of the RNA was converted into first-strand cDNA using the Mint cDNA synthesis kit, with a TRBC-specific oligonucleotide serving as the primer. After uracil-DNA glycosylase treatment, a first 18-cycle PCR used universal primers M1SS and BC2_uni_R on all cDNA. For the original study's pipeline: Each sample was normalized by randomly selecting 1 million high-quality reads, each carrying a distinct molecular identifier. Reads sharing molecular identifiers were discarded rather than binned into consensus sequences. CDR3 identification, clonotype clustering and error correction used MiTCR with a Q25 quality threshold and the strictest error-elimination algorithm. Lower-bound total TCR beta diversity was estimated with a nonparametric unseen species model using Euler transformation. TCRdb itself trimmed the public reads at Q25 with fastp, ran MiXCR and retained productive beta chains. When rows share a CDR3 protein, they turn into one entry using the most common DNA and genes. In this record, the V and J calls reflect TCRdb's handling and not the investigators' own analysis. Here the sample has some 1.5 million distinct CDR3 sequences; approximately 28% occur a single time. More than 6% of the sample comes from the top ten.

Sequences were obtained from blood. The rearranged segments are TRBV7-2 and TRBJ2-2; a weak D assignment points to TRBD2 (5 bases agree). The clonotype comes from a woman aged 25 to 39 in good health. The CDR3 region has the sequence CASSLHRGDTGELFF. The DNA sequence reads TGTGCCAGCAGCTTGCACCGGGGTGATACCGGGGAGCTGTTTTTT.